A selection of T cell receptor beta chains follows, all from one sample in a study of regulatory T cells in long-lasting Graves disease. TCRdb passed the multiplex PCR reads through MiXCR, listing each CDR3 protein once. The sample yields 420,000 or so distinct CDR3 sequences, about 20% seen once. The sample here was peripheral blood mononuclear cells (PBMCs), taken when the disease was refractory, from a patient treated with antithyroid drugs. These receptor sequences come from a female donor with Graves disease. CDR3s include the opening cysteine and the closing phenylalanine or tryptophan. Each record gives: CDR3 length, clone size, D gene, J gene, V gene, CDR3 DNA, CDR3 protein. The D gene is left open where the match is weak. Expanded clones get a size class; other rows say once, few or many, or leave the size out.

>14|.|.|TRBJ1-5|TRBV5-1
TGCGCCAGCAGCTTGGAAGGGGTAGGTCAGCCCCAGCATTTT
CASSLEGVGQPQHF
>13|many|.|TRBJ1-2|TRBV29-1
TGCAGCGTGGAGGAGAGGGGCTCCTATGGCTACACCTTC
CSVEERGSYGYTF
>13|many|.|TRBJ1-2|TRBV29-1
TGCAGCGTTGAATTGGATGGATTCGGCGGCTACACCTTC
CSVELDGFGGYTF
>15|.|TRBD2|TRBJ2-5|TRBV7-8
TGTGCCAGCAGCTTCCCCTCACTAGCGGGAAAGACCCAGTACTTC
CASSFPSLAGKTQYF
>16|.|TRBD1|TRBJ1-3|TRBV6-5
TGTGCCAGCAGTTACTCCAACAGGGGCTCTGGAAACACCATATATTTT
CASSYSNRGSGNTIYF
>14|few|TRBD1|TRBJ2-7|TRBV20-1
TGCAGTGCGGAATCCGGACAGGGCCGCTACGAGCAGTACTTC
CSAESGQGRYEQYF
>11|few|.|TRBJ2-3|TRBV6-5
TGTGCCAGCAGTTACATAGATACGCAGTATTTT
CASSYIDTQYF
>19|many|TRBD1|TRBJ2-2|TRBV28
TGTGCCAGCTGCCGGACAGGGGGCCCGTCGGGCTGCGGCACCGGGGAGCTGTTTTTT
CASCRTGGPSGCGTGELFF
>15|few|.|TRBJ1-3|TRBV6-1
TGTGCCAGCAGGTCTACGGCTTACTCTGGAAACACCATATATTTT
CASRSTAYSGNTIYF
>14|few|.|TRBJ2-5|TRBV5-4
TGTGCCAGCAGCTTCGGCCCCCGGGAGGAGACCCAGTACTTC
CASSFGPREETQYF
>16|.|TRBD2|TRBJ2-2|TRBV3-1
TGTGCCAGCAGCTCGACTAGCGGGAGGAACACCGGGGAGCTGTTTTTT
CASSSTSGRNTGELFF
>15|.|.|TRBJ1-5|TRBV3-1
TGTGCCAGCAGCCCAATGAGGGTCGGCAATCAGCCCCAGCATTTT
CASSPMRVGNQPQHF
>13|.|TRBD2|TRBJ2-7|TRBV20-1
TGCAGTGTTAACGATAGCGGGAAGGACGAGCAGTACTTC
CSVNDSGKDEQYF
>12|.|TRBD1|TRBJ2-2|TRBV7-2
TGTGCCTTCCGGGACAGGGTGGGGGAGCTGTTTTTT
CAFRDRVGELFF
>15|.|.|TRBJ1-3|TRBV12-3/TRBV12-4
TGTGCCAGCAGATTAGGGGCAGACGCTGGAAACACCATATATTTT
CASRLGADAGNTIYF
>14|few|.|TRBJ1-3|TRBV6-1
TGTGCCAGCACGAAGGATCTCTCTGGAAACACCATATATTTT
CASTKDLSGNTIYF
>14|many|.|TRBJ1-4|TRBV6-5
TGTGCCAGCAGTTACCGGCAGGGAGTTGAAAAACTGTTTTTT
CASSYRQGVEKLFF
>13|few|.|TRBJ1-2|TRBV7-9
TGTGCCAGCAGCTTAGTTAACAGGGATGGCTACACCTTC
CASSLVNRDGYTF
>16|many|.|TRBJ1-2|TRBV2
TGTGCCAGCAGTGAAGAAAACCTCCCTCTCAACTATGGCTACACCTTC
CASSEENLPLNYGYTF
>12|.|.|TRBJ1-3|TRBV6-4
TGTGCCAGCACCTCAACTGGAAACACCATATATTTT
CASTSTGNTIYF